Listed here is a single T cell receptor beta chain. Time point: persistent/refractory GD, antithyroid drugs over 5 years with positive TRAb. PBMC-extracted RNA yielded the TCR library. This sample was taken from a study of regulatory T cells in long-lasting Graves disease. Through Arm-PCR of CDR3 regions and iRepertoire HTBI primers, TCR beta libraries were built. TCRdb independently ran MiXCR on the multiplex PCR reads; one entry per CDR3 protein. The sample holds over 650,000 distinct CDR3 sequences, around 30% seen once. The clonotype originates from a female donor with Graves disease. The sample consisted of peripheral blood mononuclear cells (PBMCs), taken when the disease was refractory, from a patient treated with antithyroid drugs.

CDR3 residues: CASSQGLGGAGVLETQYF. The CDR3 nucleotides are TGTGCCAGCAGCCAAGGGTTGGGTGGAGCGGGAGTATTGGAGACCCAGTACTTC. This sequence joins TRBV4-2 and TRBJ2-5; TRBD2 matches 8 bases. V shed 1 base, J shed 5 bases, and the junction held 15 bases outside the gene matches. Germline V gene sequence: CDR1 LGHNA, CDR2 YNFKEQ. The CDR3 is 18 residues long.